Sequencing of this TCR beta chain was carried out in a study of blood T cell repertoires in COVID-19. The wider study: PBMCs, B-cell-depleted T cells, or T cells were the source of the cDNA or gDNA that made up the material.

As processed by the authors: Amplification of reference gene primers was used by the study to estimate nucleated cell counts. The protocol was immunoSEQ multiplex PCR, while the TCRdb copy is restricted to in-frame clones and leaves out a portion. The V and J calls and clone size are taken from that table; D and trimming were inferred from the DNA. Of approximately 220,000 clones in the sample, 70% to 90% were seen once. The CDR3 totals 16 residues. The germline gives CDR1 SGHTA, CDR2 FQGNSA. Trimming cost V 3 bases and J 7 bases; bases outside gene matches: 10. A COVID-19 case had been met by exposed participants during the 2 weeks before study entry.

This clonotype was obtained from a woman younger than 45 who had been exposed to COVID-19. The V and J genes are TRBV7-2 and TRBJ2-3; 10 bases are a match to TRBD2. What was sequenced was PBMCs or T cells enriched from blood (not recorded which). The CDR3 DNA is TGTGCCAGCAGCTTCAATAGCGGGGGGCGCCGGAATACGCAGTATTTT. The encoded protein is CASSFNSGGRRNTQYF. Full variable domain (outside the CDR3, taken from reference TRBV7-2 and TRBJ2-3): GAGVSQSPSNKVTEKGKDVELRCDPISGHTALYWYRQSLGQGLEFLIYFQGNSAPDKSGLPSDRFSAERTGGSVSTLTIQRTQQEDSAVYLCASSFNSGGRRNTQYFGPGTRLTVL.